This T cell receptor (beta chain) was captured in a study of blood T cell repertoires in COVID-19. Study overall: Italy, Spain and the United States were the sources of the convalescent and acute COVID-19 samples. PBMCs, B-cell-depleted T cells, or T cells were the source of the cDNA or gDNA that made up the material.

Germline V lookup: CDR1 SNHLY, CDR2 FYNNEI. The length of the CDR3 is 15 residues. The V gene end was trimmed by 4 bases and the J gene end by 4 bases; junction bases not matched to a gene: 5. Authors' data handling: Amplified reference gene primers provided the basis for estimating nucleated cell counts. Repertoires were generated with immunoSEQ multiplex PCR, while TCRdb's copy carries only in-frame clones and drops some. V and J calls and clone size come straight from that table; D and trimming were deduced from the DNA. The data contain over 65,000 clones, roughly 90% of them singletons. The chain uses TRBV2 and TRBJ2-1, with TRBD2 identical over 9 bases. The origin of this receptor is a man younger than 45 with acute or convalescent COVID-19. The sample was peripheral blood. This chain's CDR3 is CASSVIAGEYNEQFF. The CDR3 DNA is TGTGCCAGCAGTGTAATAGCGGGAGAGTACAATGAGCAGTTCTTC.